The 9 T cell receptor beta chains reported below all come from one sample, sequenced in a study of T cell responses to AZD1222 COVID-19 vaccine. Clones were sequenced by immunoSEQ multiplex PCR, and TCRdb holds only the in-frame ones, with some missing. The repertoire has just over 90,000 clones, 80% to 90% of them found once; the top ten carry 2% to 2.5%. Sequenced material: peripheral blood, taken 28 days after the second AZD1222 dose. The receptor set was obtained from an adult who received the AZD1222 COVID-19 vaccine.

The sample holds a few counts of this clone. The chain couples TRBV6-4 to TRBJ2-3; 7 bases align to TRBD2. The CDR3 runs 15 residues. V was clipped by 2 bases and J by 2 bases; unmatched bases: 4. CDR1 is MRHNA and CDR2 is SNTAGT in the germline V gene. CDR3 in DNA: TGTGCCAGCAGTGACGGGGGAGGGGCCACAGATACGCAGTATTTT. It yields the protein CASSDGGGATDTQYF.

CDR3: CASSLTLAGETGELFF. DNA of the CDR3: TGTGCCAGCAGCTTGACCCTAGCGGGGGAAACCGGGGAGCTGTTTTTT. This chain connects TRBV5-8 to TRBJ2-2; TRBD2 aligns across 10 bases. This CDR3 contains 16 residues. Germline V lookup: CDR1 SGHTS, CDR2 YDEGEE. Trimming at V came to 1 base and at J to 5 bases, leaving 5 bases not matched to a gene.

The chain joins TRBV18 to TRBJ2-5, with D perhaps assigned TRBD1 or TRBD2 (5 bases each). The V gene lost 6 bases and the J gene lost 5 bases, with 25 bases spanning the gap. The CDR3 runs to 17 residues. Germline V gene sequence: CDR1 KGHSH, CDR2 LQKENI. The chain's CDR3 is CASSRAGAGSLDETQYF. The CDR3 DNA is TGTGCCAGCTCCCGCGCCGGGGCTGGTTCCCTTGATGAGACCCAGTACTTC.

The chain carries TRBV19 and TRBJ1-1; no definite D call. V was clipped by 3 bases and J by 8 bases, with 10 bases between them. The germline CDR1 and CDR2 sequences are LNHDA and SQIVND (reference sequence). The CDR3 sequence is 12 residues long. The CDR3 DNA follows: TGTGCCAGTAGTATGCCCGGCCCAGAAGCTTTCTTT. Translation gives CASSMPGPEAFF.

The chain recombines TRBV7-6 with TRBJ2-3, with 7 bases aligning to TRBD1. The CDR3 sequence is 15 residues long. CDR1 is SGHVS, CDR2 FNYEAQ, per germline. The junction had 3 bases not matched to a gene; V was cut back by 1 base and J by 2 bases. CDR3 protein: CASSLGQGHTDTQYF. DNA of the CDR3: TGTGCCAGCAGCTTAGGACAGGGACACACAGATACGCAGTATTTT.

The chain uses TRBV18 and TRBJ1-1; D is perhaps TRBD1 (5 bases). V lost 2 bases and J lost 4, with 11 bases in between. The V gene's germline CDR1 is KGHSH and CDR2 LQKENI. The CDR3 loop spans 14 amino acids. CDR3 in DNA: TGTGCCAGCTCACCAGAAGGTAGGGGCACTGAAGCTTTCTTT. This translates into CASSPEGRGTEAFF.

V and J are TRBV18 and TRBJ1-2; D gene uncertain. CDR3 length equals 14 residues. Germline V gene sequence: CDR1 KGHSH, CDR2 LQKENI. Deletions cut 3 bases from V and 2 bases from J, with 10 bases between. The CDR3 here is CASSPVQANYGYTF. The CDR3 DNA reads TGTGCCAGCTCACCTGTCCAGGCGAACTATGGCTACACCTTC.

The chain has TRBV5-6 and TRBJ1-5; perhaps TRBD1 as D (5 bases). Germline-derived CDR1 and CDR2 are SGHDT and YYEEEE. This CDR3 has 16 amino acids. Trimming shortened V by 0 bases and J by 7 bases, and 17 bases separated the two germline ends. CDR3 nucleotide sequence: TGTGCCAGCAGCTTGGGAGTTGTGCAGGGTGCACAGCCCCAGCATTTT. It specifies CASSLGVVQGAQPQHF.

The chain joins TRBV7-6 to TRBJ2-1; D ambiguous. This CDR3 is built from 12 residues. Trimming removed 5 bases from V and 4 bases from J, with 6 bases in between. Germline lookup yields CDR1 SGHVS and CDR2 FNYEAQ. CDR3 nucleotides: TGTGCCAGCAGCGCCTGGTACAATGAGCAGTTCTTC. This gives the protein CASSAWYNEQFF.